The 6 T cell receptor beta chains presented below share a single source sample, sequenced in a study of blood T cell repertoires in COVID-19. Some clones are missing from TCRdb's copy, which holds only in-frame ones; the method was immunoSEQ multiplex PCR. The sample includes 75,000 to 95,000 clones, around four fifths of them seen just once. Sequencing was done on a sample of peripheral blood. Source of these receptors: a human donor in a cohort sampled during active COVID-19.

The table lists this clone with a few counts. The rearrangement uses TRBV18 and TRBJ2-1, with 10 bases matching TRBD1. Germline loops: CDR1 KGHSH, CDR2 LQKENI. J was trimmed by 5 bases and V by 0 bases; bases with no gene match: 7. CDR3 length: 17 amino acids. Here the CDR3 DNA reads TGTGCCAGCTCACCACCGTTTGGGACAGGGGTGGACAATGAGCAGTTCTTC. Its translation: CASSPPFGTGVDNEQFF.

The rearrangement uses TRBV11-3 and TRBJ2-1; D not certain. CDR1 and CDR2 (germline): SGHNT, YENEEA. The CDR3 totals 14 residues. V lost 5 bases and J 8 bases, leaving 16 bases between the germline ends. The CDR3 sequence is CASSLGPPGHEQFF. The CDR3 DNA is TGTGCCAGCAGCCTAGGACCCCCTGGGCATGAGCAGTTCTTC.

The chain has TRBV30 and TRBJ2-3; TRBD2 aligns across 8 bases. Germline lookup yields CDR1 GTSNPN and CDR2 SVGIG (reference sequence). The CDR3 spans 17 residues. V was pared by 0 bases and J by 2 bases, with 10 bases of the junction left unmatched. CDR3 sequence: CAWSVRNLAGATDTQYF. In DNA form, the CDR3 reads TGTGCCTGGAGTGTACGGAATCTAGCGGGTGCCACAGATACGCAGTATTTT. Combining the CDR3 with reference TRBV30 and TRBJ2-3 gives the whole variable domain SQTIHQWPATLVQPVGSPLSLECTVEGTSNPNLYWYRQAAGRGLQLLFYSVGIGQISSEVPQNLSASRPQDRQFILSSKKLLLSDSGFYLCAWSVRNLAGATDTQYFGPGTRLTVL.

This clone occurred once. The chain joins TRBV30 to TRBJ2-1; TRBD1 matches 7 bases. V shed 4 bases, J shed 6 bases, and the junction held 9 bases outside the gene matches. The length of the CDR3 is 14 residues. CDR1 and CDR2 from the germline V gene are GTSNPN and SVGIG (reference sequence). The CDR3 sequence is CAWNTGEGPNEQFF. The CDR3 region has the DNA TGTGCCTGGAATACAGGGGAAGGTCCCAATGAGCAGTTCTTC.

The chain carries TRBV6-5 and TRBJ2-1; 7 bases are a match to TRBD2. CDR3 length: 15 residues. The junction had 6 bases not matched to a gene; V was cut back by 4 bases and J by 3 bases. Germline CDR1 is MNHEY and CDR2 is SVGAGI. The CDR3, as DNA: TGTGCCAGCAGTTTTTGGACTAGGGACTACAATGAGCAGTTCTTC. It encodes CASSFWTRDYNEQFF.

The gene calls are TRBV28 and TRBJ2-7, with 10 positions matching TRBD1. The CDR3 loop spans 15 amino acids. CDR1 MDHEN and CDR2 SYDVKM come from the germline V gene. The trim removed 2 bases at V and 3 bases at J, leaving 4 bases unmatched. CDR3 sequence reads: CASSLRTGGYYEQYF. Here the CDR3 DNA reads TGTGCCAGCAGTTTAAGGACAGGGGGATACTACGAGCAGTACTTC.